The sequence of this T cell receptor (beta chain) was determined in a study of graft-versus-host responses after intestinal transplantation. Whole-study results and caveats: Detected in recipient marrow were GvH clones, some of which were first observed in ileum or blood. Allografts of patients with graft-donor T cell macrochimerism showed high graft-versus-host to host-versus-graft clone ratios.

The authors sorted proliferating CFSE-low CD3+CD4+ and CD3+CD8+ responders after the reaction. CDR3 length: 15 residues. V shed 3 bases and J shed 7 bases, with 18 bases lying between them. The V gene's germline CDR1 is LNHDA and CDR2 SQIVND (reference sequence). This table comes from immunoSEQ multiplex PCR, and its TCRdb copy is limited to in-frame clones, with some not included. Counted here are about 25,000 clones, about 39% occurring once; the ten biggest clones make up over 0.55%. The chain employs TRBV19 and TRBJ2-5; D may be TRBD1 (5 bases). This material consisted of alloreactive CD4+ T cells from a mixed lymphocyte reaction culture, taken before intestinal transplant. This sample's subset: CFSE-low proliferating T cells sorted from roughly 6-day pre-transplant mixed lymphocyte reaction (GvH or HvG direction). The sequence came from a human patient who received an intestinal transplant. CDR3 DNA: TGTGCCAGTAGTATCACCTATATGGGGCTTGGGACCCAGTACTTC. Its protein is CASSITYMGLGTQYF.